What follows are 5 T cell receptor beta chains derived from one specimen sequenced in a study of OX40 agonist ivuxolimab in advanced cancers. TCRdb keeps only in-frame clones here, not all; method: immunoSEQ multiplex PCR. The repertoire holds about 64,000 clones, with 88% as singletons. This sample comprised CD4+ or CD8+ T cells sorted from blood, obtained in a trial of the OX40 agonist ivuxolimab. Receptors were obtained from an adult with an advanced solid tumor such as melanoma, head and neck, liver or kidney cancer.

This chain connects TRBV18 to TRBJ2-5; D is unclear. Looked up from germline, CDR1 is KGHSH and CDR2 is LQKENI. V lost 3 bases and J lost 5, with 7 bases in between. The CDR3 covers 12 residues. In nucleotides, the CDR3 is TGTGCCAGCTCACCTTTGGGGGAGACCCAGTACTTC. Protein product: CASSPLGETQYF. Complete variable domain (other parts from reference TRBV18 and TRBJ2-5): NAGVMQNPRHLVRRRGQEARLRCSPMKGHSHVYWYRQLPEEGLKFMVYLQKENIIDESGMPKERFSAEFPKEGPSILRIQQVVRGDSAAYFCASSPLGETQYFGPGTRLLVL.

The V call is TRBV19, the J call TRBJ2-5; 9 nucleotides align to TRBD2. The DNA matches TRBJ2-7 better at its end, which makes the J call doubtful. The CDR3 is 16 amino acids. The V gene's germline CDR1 is LNHDA and CDR2 SQIVND (reference sequence). CDR3 amino acids: CASSYTPRSGSYEQYF. CDR3 nucleotide sequence: TGTGCCAGTAGTTACACTCCCCGTAGCGGGAGCTACGAGCAGTACTTC.

The gene calls are TRBV5-6 and TRBJ1-2, with D maybe TRBD1 (5 bases). Germline V CDR1 and CDR2: SGHDT, YYEEEE. Between the trimmed V and J ends, which lost 7 bases and 6 bases, there was a span of 13 bases. The CDR3 loop spans 12 amino acids. The CDR3 nucleotides are TGTGCCAGCTCCGCCAGGGTGGATGGCTACACCTTC. The encoded protein is CASSARVDGYTF.

The chain employs TRBV11-2 and TRBJ2-7, with 9 nucleotides matching TRBD2. Trimming removed 2 bases from V and 5 bases from J; junction bases left unmatched: 10. The CDR3 length is 16 residues. Germline V lookup: CDR1 SGHAT, CDR2 FQNNGV. CDR3 nucleotides: TGTGCCAGCAGCTTAAGTCGGACTAGCGTACAAAACGAGCAGTACTTC. Protein: CASSLSRTSVQNEQYF.

In this sample, this clone turned up a few times. This chain uses TRBV7-9 with TRBJ1-5; no reliable D call. V was pared by 1 base and J by 4 bases, with 8 bases between. Germline CDR1 and CDR2: SEHNR and FQNEAQ (reference sequence). This CDR3 has 14 amino acids. This CDR3 is CASSLGGFNQPQHF. CDR3 DNA: TGTGCCAGCAGCTTAGGGGGATTTAATCAGCCCCAGCATTTT.